This T cell receptor beta chain was observed in a study of blood T cell repertoires in COVID-19. Sequenced by immunoSEQ multiplex PCR; TCRdb stores in-frame clones only, minus some. Counted here are 150,000 to 200,000 clones, approximately 82% occurring once; the ten biggest clones make up roughly 20%. CDR1 SGHTA and CDR2 FQGNSA come from the germline V gene. J was trimmed by 0 bases and V by 5 bases; bases with no gene match: 3. The CDR3 runs 14 residues. The clonotype originates from a woman aged 80 or over with acute or convalescent COVID-19. The chain is built from TRBV7-2 and TRBJ1-2; 7 bases line up with TRBD1. Sample: peripheral blood. CDR3 bases: TGTGCCAGCAGCCCAGGGGGAGCTAACTATGGCTACACCTTC. Amino acids: CASSPGGANYGYTF.